Below are 29 T cell receptor beta chains sequenced from a single sample in a study of blood T cell repertoires in COVID-19. Sequencing used immunoSEQ multiplex PCR; TCRdb keeps in-frame clones, though not all of them. There are about 190,000 clones in the sample; about three quarters occur only once, and approximately 27% lies in the top ten. Specimen: peripheral blood. These receptors all stem from a woman aged 70-85 years with acute or convalescent COVID-19.

This sequence joins TRBV18 and TRBJ2-7, with 13 bases fitting TRBD2. J lost 3 bases, V lost 2 bases, and 4 bases had no gene match. CDR1 and CDR2 (germline): KGHSH, LQKENI. The CDR3 length is 16 residues. This CDR3 reads CASSPGTSGVIYEQYF. As DNA, the CDR3 is TGTGCCAGCTCACCAGGGACTAGCGGGGTTATCTACGAGCAGTACTTC. Full variable domain (missing parts from reference TRBV18 and TRBJ2-7): NAGVMQNPRHLVRRRGQEARLRCSPMKGHSHVYWYRQLPEEGLKFMVYLQKENIIDESGMPKERFSAEFPKEGPSILRIQQVVRGDSAAYFCASSPGTSGVIYEQYFGPGTRLTVT.

The genes are TRBV19 and TRBJ2-5; TRBD2 matches at 8 bases. There are 14 residues in the CDR3. Trimming cost V 10 bases and J 3 bases; bases outside gene matches: 10. Per germline, CDR1 LNHDA and CDR2 SQIVND (reference sequence). For the CDR3, the DNA is TGTGCCACCCAGATAACTAGCGGAGAAGAGACCCAGTACTTC. It translates to CATQITSGEETQYF.

This clone has only one observation. The chain uses TRBV29-1 and TRBJ2-1, with D maybe TRBD2 (5 bases). CDR3 length equals 13 residues. In germline, CDR1 is SQVTM, CDR2 ANQGSEA. The germline V and J ends were trimmed by 5 bases and 4 bases, with 12 bases remaining between them. This CDR3 reads CSVLWTLYNEQFF. The CDR3 nucleotides are TGCAGCGTTTTGTGGACTTTGTACAATGAGCAGTTCTTC.

The chain is built from TRBV19 and TRBJ2-2, with TRBD2 matching over 7 bases. The CDR3 is 15 residues long. Germline-derived CDR1 and CDR2 are LNHDA and SQIVND (reference sequence). After removal of 2 bases from V and 5 bases from J, the junction contained 5 bases not matched to a gene. CDR3 coding DNA: TGTGCCAGTAGTATACTAGCGGAGATGACCGGGGAGCTGTTTTTT. Protein product: CASSILAEMTGELFF.

This clone was seen a single time. This chain connects TRBV19 to TRBJ2-1; 7 bases fit TRBD2. With 3 bases clipped from V and 6 bases from J, the junction kept 14 bases outside the gene matches. CDR3 length: 17 amino acids. Germline V CDR1 and CDR2: LNHDA, SQIVND (reference sequence). The CDR3 bases are TGTGCCAGTAGTATCAATTCCCGGCTAGCGGCCGTCAATGAGCAGTTCTTC. As protein: CASSINSRLAAVNEQFF.

The chain is built from TRBV6-6 and TRBJ2-1; 13 bases line up with TRBD2. Looked up from germline, CDR1 is MNHNY and CDR2 is SVGAGI (reference sequence). V lost 8 bases to trimming and J lost 8 bases; unmatched junction nucleotides: 6. CDR3 size: 14 residues. CDR3 in amino acids: CASLRTSGSYEQFF. CDR3 in DNA: TGTGCCAGCCTAAGGACTAGCGGGAGCTATGAGCAGTTCTTC.

The rearrangement joins TRBV5-1 to TRBJ1-4; weak D call: TRBD1 (5 bases). V was cut by 4 bases and J by 5 bases, with 12 bases left in between. This CDR3 is 14 amino acids long. Germline assignment: CDR1 SGHRS and CDR2 YFSETQ. The CDR3 region is CASSPGTGNEKLFF. CDR3 nucleotides: TGCGCCAGCAGCCCCGGGACTGGAAATGAAAAACTGTTTTTT.

This clone was found once. V and J are TRBV6-1 and TRBJ1-3; 11 bases align to TRBD1. The CDR3 is 17 residues long. Germline values: CDR1 MNHNS, CDR2 SASEGT. Trimming removed 0 bases from V and 1 base from J; junction bases left unmatched: 2. CDR3 DNA sequence: TGTGCCAGCAGTGAAGCCCGGGACAGGGGGTCTGGAAACACCATATATTTT. This codes for CASSEARDRGSGNTIYF.

The chain is built from TRBV5-5 and TRBJ2-7; perhaps TRBD1 as D (5 bases). Germline lookup yields CDR1 SGHKS and CDR2 YYEKEE (reference sequence). The CDR3 sequence is 13 residues long. Trimming pared 0 bases from V and 4 bases from J, leaving 8 bases between. Here the CDR3 DNA reads TGTGCCAGCAGCTTGGCCGCAGGGTACGAGCAGTACTTC. Translated, it gives CASSLAAGYEQYF.

The V call is TRBV2, the J call TRBJ1-5; TRBD1 matches at 10 bases. Losses at the gene ends were 4 bases for V and 3 bases for J; bases not matched to a gene: 3. CDR1 SNHLY and CDR2 FYNNEI come from the germline V gene. This CDR3 comprises 15 residues. CDR3 protein: CASSVDRGNNQPQHF. The CDR3 bases are TGTGCCAGCAGTGTGGACAGGGGGAACAATCAGCCCCAGCATTTT.

The chain employs TRBV6-1 and TRBJ2-1; TRBD1 aligns across 7 bases. Germline-derived CDR1 and CDR2 are MNHNS and SASEGT. V lost 4 bases and J lost 0; bases outside the gene matches: 6. CDR3 length: 16 amino acids. The CDR3 loop is CASSATGISSYNEQFF. The CDR3 DNA follows: TGTGCCAGCAGTGCGACAGGGATTAGCTCCTACAATGAGCAGTTCTTC.

About this clone itself: This sample also contains other DNA sequences that code for the same CDR3. V and J are TRBV12-3 or TRBV12-4 and TRBJ1-3, with D uncertain. The CDR3 totals 13 residues. Trimming cost V 2 bases and J 1 base, with 3 bases left between them. Here the CDR3 reads CASSLYSGNTIYF. For the CDR3, the DNA is TGTGCCAGCAGTTTATATTCTGGAAACACCATATATTTT.

The CDR3, as DNA: TGTGCCAGCAGCCATAAGTTCGACAGTCTAGGAACTGAAGCTTTCTTT. It translates to CASSHKFDSLGTEAFF. This rearrangement joins TRBV3-1 (or the pseudogene TRBV3-2) to TRBJ1-1; a weak D match, TRBD1 (5 bases). The CDR3 has 16 amino acids. Germline CDR1 reads LGHDT; CDR2 reads YNNKEL (reference sequence). V dropped 3 bases and J dropped 5 bases, with 19 bases sitting between them.

J is TRBJ2-3 and V is TRBV5-5; unclear D gene. CDR3 length: 13 residues. Trimming cost V 2 bases and J 3 bases, with 7 bases left between them. Germline CDR1 reads SGHKS; CDR2 reads YYEKEE (reference sequence). The CDR3 loop is CASSFTATDTQYF. The DNA of the CDR3 is TGTGCCAGCAGCTTCACAGCAACAGATACGCAGTATTTT.

The rearrangement uses TRBV5-1 and TRBJ2-6; the D is unclear. Germline-derived CDR1 and CDR2 are SGHRS and YFSETQ. Trimming stripped 0 bases from V and 0 bases from J, with 7 bases between. This CDR3 is built from 16 residues. This chain's CDR3 is CASSLDTASGANVLTF. DNA of the CDR3: TGCGCCAGCAGCTTGGATACAGCCTCTGGGGCCAACGTCCTGACTTTC.

This clone showed up just a few times. This chain joins TRBV19 and TRBJ2-3, with D unresolved. The CDR3 covers 14 residues. Trimming cost V 4 bases and J 0 bases, with 8 bases left between them. Germline CDR1 and CDR2: LNHDA and SQIVND (reference sequence). As DNA, the CDR3 is TGTGCCAGTAGTAAATTTACTAGCACAGATACGCAGTATTTT. Translating it yields CASSKFTSTDTQYF.

The chain combines TRBV12-3 or TRBV12-4 with TRBJ1-6; D possibly corresponds to TRBD1 (5 bases). Trimming took 3 bases from V and 12 from J, leaving 12 bases between them. The CDR3 contains 13 residues. The CDR3 sequence: CASSLAGTGPLHF. The CDR3 nucleotides are TGTGCCAGCAGTTTGGCTGGGACTGGACCCCTCCACTTT.

The chain employs TRBV5-1 and TRBJ2-3, with D perhaps TRBD1 (6 bases). The CDR3 is made up of 14 amino acids. V lost 2 bases to trimming and J lost 2 bases, with 9 bases between them. Germline CDR1 and CDR2: SGHRS and YFSETQ. CDR3 nucleotides: TGCGCCAGCAGCTTAGGACAGATCACAGATACGCAGTATTTT. Its protein product is CASSLGQITDTQYF.

The CDR3 DNA is TGTGCCTGGAGTCGAAGGGGGGGCAGAAGCGGCTACACCTTC. This encodes CAWSRRGGRSGYTF. V gene TRBV30 combines with J gene TRBJ1-2, with TRBD1 as a possible D gene (6 bases). The germline gives CDR1 GTSNPN, CDR2 SVGIG (reference sequence). The CDR3 is made up of 14 amino acids. V was cut by 2 bases and J by 8 bases, with 18 bases left in between.

This chain connects TRBV6-4 to TRBJ2-1; the match to TRBD2 covers 8 bases. The CDR3 sequence is 15 residues long. The junction had 7 bases not matched to a gene; V was cut back by 4 bases and J by 5 bases. The germline V gene encodes CDR1 MRHNA and CDR2 SNTAGT. CDR3 DNA sequence: TGTGCCAGCAGTGCGATAGCGGGGCTACACAATGAGCAGTTCTTC. Amino acids: CASSAIAGLHNEQFF.

The chain couples TRBV5-6 to TRBJ2-7; no definite D call. CDR3 length: 15 residues. Germline-derived CDR1 and CDR2 are SGHDT and YYEEEE. Trimming removed 3 bases at V and 1 base at J, with 14 bases between. The CDR3 region has the DNA TGTGCCAGCAGCTGGGTAGAGGCCCGGTCCTACGAGCAGTACTTC. Residues: CASSWVEARSYEQYF.

The chain employs TRBV18 and TRBJ2-1; 11 bases are shared with TRBD1. The CDR3 length is 16 residues. The ends lost 4 bases at V and 8 bases at J; junction bases unmatched: 10. Germline V gives CDR1 KGHSH, CDR2 LQKENI. CDR3 DNA: TGTGCCAGCTCACAAAACACGGGACAGGGGGAGTATGAGCAGTTCTTC. This sequence encodes CASSQNTGQGEYEQFF.

The V gene is TRBV3-1 (or the pseudogene TRBV3-2), the J gene TRBJ2-1, with 11 bases that match TRBD2. The CDR3 extends over 17 amino acids. Per the germline V gene, CDR1 is LGHDT and CDR2 is YNNKEL (reference sequence). After removal of 0 bases from V and 9 bases from J, the junction contained 10 bases not matched to a gene. CDR3 protein: CASSQDGASGRTGEQFF. The CDR3 bases are TGTGCCAGCAGCCAAGATGGTGCTAGCGGGAGGACAGGTGAGCAGTTCTTC.

A few counts support this clone. V and J are TRBV5-1 and TRBJ2-2, with D perhaps TRBD2 (5 bases). This CDR3 is built from 15 residues. V shed 3 bases and J shed 0 bases, with 9 bases lying between them. Germline values: CDR1 SGHRS, CDR2 YFSETQ. CDR3 region: CASSSDGTNTGELFF. The CDR3 region has the DNA TGCGCCAGCAGCTCGGACGGGACGAACACCGGGGAGCTGTTTTTT.

The gene calls are TRBV12-5 and TRBJ2-1, with TRBD1 matching 8 bases. The germline CDR1 and CDR2 sequences are LGHNT and FRNRAP. J gave up 6 bases and V 4 bases, and 14 bases lay outside the gene matches. The length of the CDR3 is 17 residues. CDR3 DNA: TGTGCTAGTGGTTCAAACTTTATCCTCACAGGGGGCAATGAGCAGTTCTTC. Protein sequence: CASGSNFILTGGNEQFF.

This clone is a singleton in its sample. The V call is TRBV25-1, the J call TRBJ1-2; D remains ambiguous. The V end was cut by 3 bases, the J end by 1 base, with 9 bases between. The CDR3 is 14 residues long. Germline values: CDR1 MGHDK, CDR2 SYGVNS. Here the CDR3 DNA reads TGTGCCAGCAGTGATGGGAGGTTTAACTATGGCTACACCTTC. It specifies CASSDGRFNYGYTF.

The chain joins TRBV2 to TRBJ2-2; 8 bases line up with TRBD2. The CDR3 consists of 16 residues. Trimming removed 7 bases from V and 5 bases from J; junction bases left unmatched: 12. The germline CDR1 and CDR2 sequences are SNHLY and FYNNEI. The CDR3 bases are TGTGCCAGCAATGGAGCGGGAGTCACCGGGACCGGGGAGCTGTTTTTT. Translating it yields CASNGAGVTGTGELFF. The complete variable domain, with remaining parts taken from reference TRBV2 and TRBJ2-2, reads EPEVTQTPSHQVTQMGQEVILRCVPISNHLYFYWYRQILGQKVEFLVSFYNNEISEKSEIFDDQFSVERPDGSNFTLKIRSTKLEDSAMYFCASNGAGVTGTGELFFGEGSRLTVL.

This rearrangement joins TRBV5-1 to TRBJ2-1, with unresolved D. CDR3 size: 12 residues. V was trimmed by 4 bases and J by 5 bases, leaving 7 bases between them. Germline CDR1 reads SGHRS; CDR2 reads YFSETQ. The DNA of the CDR3 is TGCGCCAGCAGCCGTGAGGACAATGAGCAGTTCTTC. It codes for CASSREDNEQFF.

The CDR3 here is CASTLDRFTGELFF. The CDR3, as DNA: TGCGCCAGCACCCTGGACAGGTTTACCGGGGAGCTGTTTTTT. The rearrangement links TRBV10-2 to TRBJ2-2; 7 positions match TRBD1. The CDR3 has 14 residues. V was clipped by 7 bases and J by 5 bases; unmatched bases: 7. CDR1 is WSHSY and CDR2 is SAAADI in the germline V gene.